This TCR beta chain stems from a study of shared clonotypes between healthy human individuals. CDR3 length equals 16 residues. The V gene lost 1 base and the J gene lost 0 bases, with 12 bases spanning the gap. The germline V gene encodes CDR1 MNHNY and CDR2 SVGAGI (reference sequence). Profiled with immunoSEQ multiplex PCR; TCRdb holds only in-frame clones, not every one. The repertoire holds some 2,400,000 clones, approximately 96% seen once, with roughly 0.13% in the top ten. Sample: naive CD4+ T cells sorted from blood. Subset in this sample: CD45RA+ positively selected. The chain couples TRBV6-6 to TRBJ1-2, with D hard to call. The sequence derives from a man aged 18 to 30 in good health. The CDR3 sequence: CASSYWNRDPNYGYTF. The CDR3 DNA sequence: TGTGCCAGCAGTTACTGGAACAGAGACCCTAACTATGGCTACACCTTC.